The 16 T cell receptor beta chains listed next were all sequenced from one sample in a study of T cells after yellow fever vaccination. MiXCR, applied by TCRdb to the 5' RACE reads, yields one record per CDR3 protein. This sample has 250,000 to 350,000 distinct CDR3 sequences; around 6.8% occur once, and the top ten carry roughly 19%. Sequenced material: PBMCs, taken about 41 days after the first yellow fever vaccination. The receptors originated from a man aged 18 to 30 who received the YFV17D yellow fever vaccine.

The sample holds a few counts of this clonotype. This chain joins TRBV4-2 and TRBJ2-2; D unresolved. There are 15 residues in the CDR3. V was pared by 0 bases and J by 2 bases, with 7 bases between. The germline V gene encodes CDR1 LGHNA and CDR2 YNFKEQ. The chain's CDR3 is CASSQDQANTGELFF. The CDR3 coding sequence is TGTGCCAGCAGCCAAGACCAAGCAAACACCGGGGAGCTGTTTTTT.

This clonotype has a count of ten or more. The CDR3 spells CATSRGLAANTGELFF. DNA of the CDR3: TGTGCCACCAGCAGGGGACTAGCGGCGAACACCGGGGAGCTGTTTTTT. The rearrangement uses TRBV15 and TRBJ2-2; the match to TRBD2 covers 11 bases. The germline CDR1 and CDR2 sequences are LNHNV and YYDKDF (reference sequence). The CDR3 has 16 amino acids. With 3 bases clipped from V and 0 bases from J, the junction kept 0 bases outside the gene matches.

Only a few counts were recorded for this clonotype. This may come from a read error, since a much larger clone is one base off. CDR3 sequence (DNA): TGCTGTGCTAGAGCGCGACTAGCGGGGGGGCGGGGCGAGCAGTACTTC. Translated, it gives CCARARLAGGRGEQYF. This rearrangement joins TRBV20-1 to TRBJ2-7; 14 nucleotides align to TRBD2. Germline V CDR1 and CDR2: DFQATT, SNEGSKA (reference sequence). This CDR3 is built from 16 residues.

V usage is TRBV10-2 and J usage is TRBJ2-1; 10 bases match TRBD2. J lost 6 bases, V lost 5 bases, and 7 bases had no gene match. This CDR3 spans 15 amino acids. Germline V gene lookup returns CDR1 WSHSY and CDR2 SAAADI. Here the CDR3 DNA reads TGCGCCAGCAGTCAACCGGGACTAGCGCTCAATGAGCAGTTCTTC. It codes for CASSQPGLALNEQFF.

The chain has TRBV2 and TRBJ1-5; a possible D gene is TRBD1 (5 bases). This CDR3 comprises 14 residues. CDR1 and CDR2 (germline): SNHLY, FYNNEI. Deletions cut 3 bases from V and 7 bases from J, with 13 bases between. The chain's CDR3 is CASSDVGTWQPQHF. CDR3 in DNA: TGTGCCAGCAGTGATGTGGGGACCTGGCAGCCCCAGCATTTT.

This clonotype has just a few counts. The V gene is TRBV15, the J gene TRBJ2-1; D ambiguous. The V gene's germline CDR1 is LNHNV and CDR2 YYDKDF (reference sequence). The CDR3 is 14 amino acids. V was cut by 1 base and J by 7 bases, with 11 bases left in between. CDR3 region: CATSRAPGRNEQFF. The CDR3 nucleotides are TGTGCCACCAGCAGAGCGCCTGGGCGGAATGAGCAGTTCTTC. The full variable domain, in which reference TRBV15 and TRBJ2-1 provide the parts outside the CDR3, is DAMVIQNPRYQVTQFGKPVTLSCSQTLNHNVMYWYQQKSSQAPKLLFHYYDKDFNNEADTPDNFQSRRPNTSFCFLDIRSPGLGDTAMYLCATSRAPGRNEQFFGPGTRLTVL.

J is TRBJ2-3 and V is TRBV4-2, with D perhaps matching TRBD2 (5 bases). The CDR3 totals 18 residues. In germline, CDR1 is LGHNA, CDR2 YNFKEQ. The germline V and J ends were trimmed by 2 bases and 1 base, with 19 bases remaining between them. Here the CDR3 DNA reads TGTGCCAGCAGCCAAAGACGCCCTAGGGAGTTTGGCACAGATACGCAGTATTTT. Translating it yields CASSQRRPREFGTDTQYF.

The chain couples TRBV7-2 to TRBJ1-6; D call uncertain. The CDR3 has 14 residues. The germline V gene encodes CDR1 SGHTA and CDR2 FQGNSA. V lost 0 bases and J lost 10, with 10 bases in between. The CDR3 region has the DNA TGTGCCAGCAGCTTAGCGTTGGGAAACTCACCCCTCCACTTT. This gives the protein CASSLALGNSPLHF.

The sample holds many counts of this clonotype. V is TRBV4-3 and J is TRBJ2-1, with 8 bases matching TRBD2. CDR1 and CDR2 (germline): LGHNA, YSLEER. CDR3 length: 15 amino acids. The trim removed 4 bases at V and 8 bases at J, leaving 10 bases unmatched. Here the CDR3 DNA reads TGCGCCAGCAGCCGTGTATCCGGGGGGGCCTATGAGCAGTTCTTC. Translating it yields CASSRVSGGAYEQFF.

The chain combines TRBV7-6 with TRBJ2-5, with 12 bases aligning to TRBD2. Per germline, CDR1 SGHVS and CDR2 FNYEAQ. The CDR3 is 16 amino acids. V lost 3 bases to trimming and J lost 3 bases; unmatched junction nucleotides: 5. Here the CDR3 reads CASSFTSGGSEETQYF. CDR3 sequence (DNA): TGTGCCAGCAGCTTCACTAGCGGGGGGTCGGAAGAGACCCAGTACTTC.

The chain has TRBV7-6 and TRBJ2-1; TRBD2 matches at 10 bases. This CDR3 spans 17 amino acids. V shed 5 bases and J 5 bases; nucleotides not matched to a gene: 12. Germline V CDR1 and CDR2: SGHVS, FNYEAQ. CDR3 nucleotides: TGTGCCAGCAGCCGATCTCCGACTAGCGGGCGGAACAATGAGCAGTTCTTC. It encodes CASSRSPTSGRNNEQFF.

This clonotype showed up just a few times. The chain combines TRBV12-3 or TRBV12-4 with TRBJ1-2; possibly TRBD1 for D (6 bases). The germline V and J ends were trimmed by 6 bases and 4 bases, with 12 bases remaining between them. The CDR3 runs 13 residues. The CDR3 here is CASSPGQSYGYTF. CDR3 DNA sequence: TGTGCCAGCAGCCCGGGACAAAGCTATGGCTACACCTTC.

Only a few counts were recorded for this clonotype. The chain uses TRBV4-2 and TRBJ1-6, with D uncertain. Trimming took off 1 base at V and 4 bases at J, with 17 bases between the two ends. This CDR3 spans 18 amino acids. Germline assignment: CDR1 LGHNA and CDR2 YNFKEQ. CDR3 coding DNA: TGTGCCAGCAGCCAAGGATCTGGTTCTCGGTCATATAATTCACCCCTCCACTTT. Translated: CASSQGSGSRSYNSPLHF.

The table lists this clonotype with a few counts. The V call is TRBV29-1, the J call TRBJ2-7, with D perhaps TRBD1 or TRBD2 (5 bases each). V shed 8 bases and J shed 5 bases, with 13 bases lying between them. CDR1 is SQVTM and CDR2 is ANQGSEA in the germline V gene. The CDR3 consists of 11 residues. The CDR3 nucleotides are TGCAGCATTATAAGAGGGGACGAGCAGTACTTC. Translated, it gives CSIIRGDEQYF.

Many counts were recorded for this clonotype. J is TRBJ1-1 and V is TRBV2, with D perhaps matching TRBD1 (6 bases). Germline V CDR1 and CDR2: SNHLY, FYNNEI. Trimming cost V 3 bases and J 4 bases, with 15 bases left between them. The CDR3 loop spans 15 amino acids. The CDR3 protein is CASSDGTSDSTEAFF. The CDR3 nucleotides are TGTGCCAGCAGTGATGGGACATCGGATAGCACTGAAGCTTTCTTT.

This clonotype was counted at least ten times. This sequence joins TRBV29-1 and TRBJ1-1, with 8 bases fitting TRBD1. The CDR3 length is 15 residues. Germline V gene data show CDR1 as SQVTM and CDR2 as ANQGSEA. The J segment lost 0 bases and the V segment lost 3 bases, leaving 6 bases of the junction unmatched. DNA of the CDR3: TGCAGCGTTGAGAGGGACAGGTTAATGAACACTGAAGCTTTCTTT. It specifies CSVERDRLMNTEAFF.